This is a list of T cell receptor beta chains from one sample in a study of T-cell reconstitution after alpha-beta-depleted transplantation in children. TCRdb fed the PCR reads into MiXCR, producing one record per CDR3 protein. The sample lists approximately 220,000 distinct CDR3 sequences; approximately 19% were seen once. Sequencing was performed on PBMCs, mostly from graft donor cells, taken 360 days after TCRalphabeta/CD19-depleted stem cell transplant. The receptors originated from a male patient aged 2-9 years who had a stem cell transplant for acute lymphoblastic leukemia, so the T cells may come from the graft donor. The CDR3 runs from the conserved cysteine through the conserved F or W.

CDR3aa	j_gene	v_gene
CSVEESRVGGGETQYF	TRBJ2-5	TRBV29-1
CASSSGTGITGELFF	TRBJ2-2	TRBV7-2
CAILKGGTGFYEQYF	TRBJ2-7	TRBV2
CASSSSGGGQETQYF	TRBJ2-5	TRBV28
CASSPPGRGSYEQYF	TRBJ2-7	TRBV5-1
CASSLAWGTNTGELFF	TRBJ2-2	TRBV11-2
CASSFGTSYEQYF	TRBJ2-7	TRBV12-3/TRBV12-4
CASGQGISDTQYF	TRBJ2-3	TRBV6-1
CATSREKQPYNEQFF	TRBJ2-1	TRBV15
CAISPQDTDTQYF	TRBJ2-3	TRBV10-3
CSAREFKILQETQYF	TRBJ2-5	TRBV20-1
CASSLRTGLETQYF	TRBJ2-5	TRBV5-5
CASSQDPGPNYEQYF	TRBJ2-7	TRBV4-2
CASSPTGGRETQYF	TRBJ2-5	TRBV18
CASSSPGDSTNTGELFF	TRBJ2-2	TRBV5-1
CASSTATDFYGYTF	TRBJ1-2	TRBV18
CAISDQPYSPLHF	TRBJ1-6	TRBV10-3
CASLGGVINEQFF	TRBJ2-1	TRBV12-3/TRBV12-4
CASSLERGAYNEQFF	TRBJ2-1	TRBV13
CASTKGLYNEQFF	TRBJ2-1	TRBV6-1
CAITKDTGELFF	TRBJ2-2	TRBV10-3
CSASSGQTYEQYF	TRBJ2-7	TRBV20-1
CAIRDRPGNEQFF	TRBJ2-1	TRBV10-3
CASSLGTGYSPLHF	TRBJ1-6	TRBV12-3/TRBV12-4
CSVAGQPQNYGYTF	TRBJ1-2	TRBV29-1
CASSLLRPRSYEQYF	TRBJ2-7	TRBV7-2
CSVDRQGGYEQYF	TRBJ2-7	TRBV29-1
CASRDWGAGGPETQYF	TRBJ2-5	TRBV6-1
CASSLPRGLQHF	TRBJ1-5	TRBV12-3/TRBV12-4
CASSQDLTSGGAWQYF	TRBJ2-7	TRBV4-3
CASSTDSHTDTQYF	TRBJ2-3	TRBV18
CASSEDGSSGNTIYF	TRBJ1-3	TRBV6-1